Listed here are 3 T cell receptor beta chains from one sample, sequenced in a study of blood T cell repertoires in COVID-19. TCRdb's copy holds only in-frame clones and misses some; the assay was immunoSEQ multiplex PCR. This sample has about 70,000 clones, with approximately 90% found just once. What was sequenced was peripheral blood. These receptors came from a middle-aged man with COVID-19, enrolled during active disease.

The gene calls are TRBV6-2 or TRBV6-3 and TRBJ1-2; possible D gene TRBD1, 6 bases. The CDR3 consists of 16 residues. Germline values: CDR1 MNHEY, CDR2 SVGEGT. Trimming took 5 bases from V and 1 from J, leaving 17 bases between them. CDR3 DNA: TGTGCCAGCAGTACCTCCCGGGACACACTTAACTATGGCTACACCTTC. It encodes CASSTSRDTLNYGYTF.

The chain recombines TRBV5-1 with TRBJ2-5; maybe TRBD2 (5 bases). CDR3 length: 15 amino acids. Germline V gene data show CDR1 as SGHRS and CDR2 as YFSETQ. V was trimmed by 0 bases and J by 5 bases, leaving 14 bases between them. The CDR3: CASSLVGMGGETQYF. The CDR3 coding sequence is TGCGCCAGCAGCTTGGTCGGGATGGGTGGGGAGACCCAGTACTTC.

The chain carries TRBV19 and TRBJ1-2, with TRBD1 matching over 8 bases. The CDR3 extends over 15 amino acids. V was pared by 4 bases and J by 5 bases, with 9 bases of the junction left unmatched. Germline CDR1 is LNHDA and CDR2 is SQIVND (reference sequence). This CDR3 is CASSTEHRGSYGYTF. The CDR3 nucleotides read TGTGCCAGTAGTACCGAGCACAGGGGGTCTTATGGCTACACCTTC.